The 23 T cell receptor beta chains below all came from one sample that was sequenced in a study of early T cells in non-severe SARS-CoV-2 infection. MiXCR was run by TCRdb on the 5' RACE reads, yielding one entry per CDR3 protein. Of tens of thousands of distinct CDR3 sequences in the sample, 10% to 15% are singletons; the top ten hold approximately 4.8%. Sample: whole blood. The receptors derive from an adult who was a healthcare worker with PCR-confirmed SARS-CoV-2 infection or an uninfected control (not recorded which).

This chain uses TRBV7-9 with TRBJ1-6, with D possibly TRBD1 on 6 matching bases. The CDR3 is 13 residues long. Germline V gene data show CDR1 as SEHNR and CDR2 as FQNEAQ (reference sequence). Trimming took 5 bases from V and 6 from J, leaving 8 bases between them. The CDR3 here is CASSLQGNSPLHF. DNA of the CDR3: TGTGCCAGCAGCCTACAGGGTAATTCACCCCTCCACTTT.

The chain has TRBV10-3 and TRBJ2-1, with 8 bases that match TRBD2. V shed 6 bases and J 8 bases; nucleotides not matched to a gene: 9. The CDR3 consists of 14 residues. CDR1 is ENHRY, CDR2 SYGVKD, per germline. The CDR3 reads CAIRGTSRIDEQFF. The CDR3 bases are TGTGCCATCAGGGGGACTAGTCGGATCGATGAGCAGTTCTTC.

This clonotype was seen ten or more times. This chain links TRBV9 with TRBJ1-1; the match to TRBD1 covers 7 bases. Germline-derived CDR1 and CDR2 are SGDLS and YYNGEE. V was pared by 3 bases and J by 0 bases, with 8 bases of the junction left unmatched. The CDR3 totals 16 residues. DNA for the CDR3: TGTGCCAGCAGCGCCGACAGGGATCGCATGAACACTGAAGCTTTCTTT. This codes for CASSADRDRMNTEAFF. Combining the CDR3 with reference TRBV9 and TRBJ1-1 gives the whole variable domain DSGVTQTPKHLITATGQRVTLRCSPRSGDLSVYWYQQSLDQGLQFLIQYYNGEERAKGNILERFSAQQFPDLHSELNLSSLELGDSALYFCASSADRDRMNTEAFFGQGTRLTVV.

This clonotype was counted many times. The V and J genes are TRBV29-1 and TRBJ2-5, with 8 positions matching TRBD1. With V trimmed by 4 bases and J by 2 bases, 9 bases remained unmatched. Looked up from germline, CDR1 is SQVTM and CDR2 is ANQGSEA. CDR3 size: 15 residues. This chain's CDR3 is CSVVGQGAGQETQYF. DNA of the CDR3: TGCAGCGTTGTCGGGCAGGGGGCTGGGCAAGAGACCCAGTACTTC.

This clonotype was observed a handful of times. This chain links TRBV7-8 with TRBJ2-3; 7 bases are a match to TRBD2. The V gene's germline CDR1 is SGHVS and CDR2 FQNEAQ. J lost 1 base, V lost 2 bases, and 6 bases had no gene match. The CDR3 length is 16 residues. The DNA of the CDR3 is TGTGCCAGCAGCTTACTCTGGGGGGGAGGCACAGATACGCAGTATTTT. It is translated as CASSLLWGGGTDTQYF.

The chain combines TRBV7-9 with TRBJ1-1, with a tentative D call TRBD1 (5 bases). This CDR3 spans 14 amino acids. Trimming took 6 bases from V and 3 from J, leaving 14 bases between them. The germline CDR1 and CDR2 sequences are SEHNR and FQNEAQ (reference sequence). The CDR3 loop is CASSPYRGDTEAFF. The CDR3 coding sequence is TGTGCCAGCAGTCCTTATCGAGGGGACACTGAAGCTTTCTTT.

This clonotype was seen at least ten times. This sequence joins TRBV10-3 and TRBJ2-5, with D possibly being TRBD1 (5 bases). This CDR3 region has 15 residues. The V and J ends lost 2 bases and 3 bases respectively, with 13 bases between them. Per germline, CDR1 ENHRY and CDR2 SYGVKD. The CDR3 region has the DNA TGTGCCATCAGTGAGGAAACAGGACGAAAAGAGACCCAGTACTTC. It encodes CAISEETGRKETQYF.

Ten or more counts support this clonotype. The chain joins TRBV19 to TRBJ2-7; 7 nucleotides agree with TRBD1. The CDR3 sequence is 14 residues long. Trimming took 5 bases from V and 1 from J; bases not matched to a gene: 5. Per the germline V gene, CDR1 is LNHDA and CDR2 is SQIVND (reference sequence). CDR3 DNA sequence: TGTGCCAGTAGTTCCCCGGGACAGTCCTACGAGCAGTACTTC. Protein sequence: CASSSPGQSYEQYF.

This clonotype was found many times. The V gene is TRBV29-1, the J gene TRBJ2-3; 13 nucleotides align to TRBD2. Germline trimming cut 6 bases from V and 5 bases from J; bases unmatched to any gene: 5. CDR1 and CDR2 (germline): SQVTM, ANQGSEA. CDR3 length: 14 residues. The CDR3 DNA is TGCAGCGTCATCACTAGCGGGGGGGGAGATACGCAGTATTTT. Translating it yields CSVITSGGGDTQYF.

This clonotype came up a few times. The V gene is TRBV7-6, the J gene TRBJ2-1; TRBD2 aligns across 8 bases. The CDR3 contains 16 residues. The junction had 13 bases not matched to a gene; V was cut back by 5 bases and J by 7 bases. Germline V gives CDR1 SGHVS, CDR2 FNYEAQ. CDR3 coding DNA: TGTGCCAGCAGCCAAGAGGCACTAGCGGTCGGGAATGAGCAGTTCTTC. This codes for CASSQEALAVGNEQFF.

The table lists this clonotype with many counts. This chain joins TRBV11-2 and TRBJ2-5, with 12 bases aligning to TRBD2. Germline V gene data show CDR1 as SGHAT and CDR2 as FQNNGV. This CDR3 has 16 amino acids. V gave up 0 bases and J gave up 4 bases; unmatched junction bases: 3. The CDR3 spells CASSLEVTSGGETQYF. The CDR3 bases are TGTGCCAGCAGCTTAGAAGTGACTAGCGGGGGAGAGACCCAGTACTTC.

CDR3 residues: CASSVRDIQETQYF. The CDR3 coding sequence is TGTGCCAGCTCGGTCCGGGACATCCAAGAGACCCAGTACTTC. The chain is built from TRBV18 and TRBJ2-5; D may be TRBD1 (6 bases). V lost 6 bases, J lost 1 base, and 12 bases lay in between. Germline lookup yields CDR1 KGHSH and CDR2 LQKENI. The CDR3 runs 14 residues.

This clonotype was found a few times. This sequence joins TRBV27 and TRBJ1-1; D not certain. This CDR3 is 13 amino acids long. Germline CDR1 is MNHEY and CDR2 is SMNVEV (reference sequence). V was trimmed by 3 bases and J by 1 base, leaving 6 bases between them. CDR3 in DNA: TGTGCCAGCAGTTTTCACCAGAACACTGAAGCTTTCTTT. As protein: CASSFHQNTEAFF.

This clonotype was seen a few times. The chain employs TRBV7-8 and TRBJ2-1; D might be TRBD2 (5 bases). Trimming left V 4 bases short and J 3 bases short, with 13 bases between. CDR3 length: 15 residues. Germline CDR1 is SGHVS and CDR2 is FQNEAQ. DNA of the CDR3: TGTGCCAGCAGCTCGCTTGGACTGATCTACAATGAGCAGTTCTTC. Translated, it gives CASSSLGLIYNEQFF.

In this sample, this clonotype turned up many times. The V gene is TRBV6-5, the J gene TRBJ2-3, with TRBD2 as a possible D gene (6 bases). Trimming took 6 bases from V and 0 from J, leaving 10 bases between them. Germline CDR1 reads MNHEY; CDR2 reads SVGAGI. This CDR3 has 14 amino acids. The CDR3 loop is CASSPRGSTDTQYF. The CDR3 DNA reads as TGTGCCAGCAGCCCACGGGGGAGCACAGATACGCAGTATTTT.

This clonotype was picked up a small number of times. This chain joins TRBV12-3 or TRBV12-4 and TRBJ1-1, with 8 bases matching TRBD1. The CDR3 is 14 amino acids. V shed 5 bases and J 6 bases; nucleotides not matched to a gene: 8. The CDR3: CASSRTGRLAEAFF. DNA of the CDR3: TGTGCCAGCAGTCGGACAGGGAGGTTGGCTGAAGCTTTCTTT.

This clonotype was recorded many times. V and J are TRBV2 and TRBJ1-5, with TRBD1 matching over 8 bases. The ends lost 5 bases at V and 7 bases at J; junction bases unmatched: 10. The germline CDR1 and CDR2 sequences are SNHLY and FYNNEI. This CDR3 spans 15 amino acids. The CDR3 sequence is CASSFPDRELQPQHF. CDR3 DNA sequence: TGTGCCAGCAGTTTCCCGGACAGGGAGTTGCAGCCCCAGCATTTT.

This clonotype was detected many times. This chain links TRBV5-1 with TRBJ1-5; the D is unclear. This CDR3 comprises 13 residues. V was cut by 5 bases and J by 5 bases, with 11 bases left in between. Looked up from germline, CDR1 is SGHRS and CDR2 is YFSETQ. CDR3 region: CASRYEDDQPQHF. The CDR3 coding sequence is TGCGCCAGCAGGTATGAGGATGATCAGCCCCAGCATTTT.

The table lists this clonotype with a few counts. This rearrangement joins TRBV27 to TRBJ2-7; no clear D gene. V lost 8 bases and J lost 12, with 17 bases in between. This CDR3 has 11 residues. Germline V gene sequence: CDR1 MNHEY, CDR2 SMNVEV (reference sequence). CDR3 region: CASGSWLRPYF. In DNA, the CDR3 is TGTGCCAGCGGCTCCTGGCTCCGTCCGTACTTC.

This clonotype was seen more than once but under ten times. A much more abundant neighbour one base away suggests this may be a read error. This chain links TRBV10-3 with TRBJ2-2; D unresolved. The CDR3 totals 12 residues. Trimming removed 6 bases at V and 2 bases at J, with 4 bases between. CDR1 ENHRY and CDR2 SYGVKD come from the germline V gene. CDR3 sequence: CAIRGNTGELFF. CDR3 bases: TGTGCCATCAGGGGTAACACCGGGGAGCTGTTTTTT.

This clonotype was seen many times. The chain recombines TRBV7-2 with TRBJ2-7, with TRBD2 as a possible D gene (6 bases). The germline V gene has CDR1 SGHTA and CDR2 FQGNSA. Deletions cut 5 bases from V and 2 bases from J, with 16 bases between. The CDR3 covers 15 residues. CDR3 residues: CASSLQGGGAYEQYF. The CDR3 DNA sequence: TGTGCCAGCAGCCTCCAGGGTGGCGGGGCCTACGAGCAGTACTTC.

The CDR3 DNA follows: TGTGCCAGCAGCTTAACAGGGGGTGACTATGGCTACACCTTC. It translates to CASSLTGGDYGYTF. The chain recombines TRBV7-3 with TRBJ1-2; D might be TRBD1 (6 bases). The CDR3 spans 14 residues. With 0 bases removed from V and 3 bases from J, the gap between germline ends came to 8 bases. Germline V gene lookup returns CDR1 SGHTA and CDR2 FQGTGA.

This clonotype appeared many times. The rearrangement joins TRBV5-5 to TRBJ1-5, with TRBD1 matching 10 bases. The CDR3 length is 14 residues. V was clipped by 4 bases and J by 6 bases; unmatched bases: 4. Germline CDR1 reads SGHKS; CDR2 reads YYEKEE (reference sequence). CDR3 protein: CASSRDRGGQPQHF. CDR3 coding DNA: TGTGCCAGCAGCCGGGACAGGGGAGGTCAGCCCCAGCATTTT.